Below, one T cell receptor beta chain is given with its context. The antigen it recognizes is unknown. Nothing much larger sits one base from this clone, and base qualities are not available. There are 13 amino acids in the CDR3, from cysteine to phenylalanine inclusive. This entry keeps only the CDR3 DNA: 39 bases, framed from base 1. Cut back by 3 bases and 4 bases, the V and J ends lie 10 bases apart. Per the germline V gene (reference sequence), GTSNPN is the CDR1 and SVGIG is the CDR2. This sample stems from a study of blood T cell repertoires in COVID-19 (dated by TCRdb to 2018 to 2020). Context from the whole study: Samples from collaborators originated in the United States, Italy and Spain and spanned both the acute and convalescent phases of COVID-19. Sample metadata almost always included a de-identified subject ID, COVID-19 status, age in years and sex. The material from the prospective study consisted of cDNA or gDNA derived from T cells, B-cell-depleted T cells, or PBMCs. Samples came from the ongoing ImmuneRACE study (first 160 participants) plus 1,254 subjects from 6 global collaborators. The repertoires were made available in a free public database intended to serve as a resource for research on the immune response to SARS-CoV-2. HLA class I and class II types, where available, came from metadata supplied by the sample provider rather than from assay-based typing. Deeply sampled blood TCRbeta repertoires from subjects exposed to, actively infected with, or recovered from COVID-19 were included in the dataset. Study-wide conclusions, independent of this receptor: How much clinical and demographic metadata was included differed by source and by participant, and the metadata was provided uncurated.

TCRbeta CDR3 regions were amplified from genomic DNA using the immunoSEQ Assay, a bias-controlled multiplex PCR. The study's processing was this. Nucleated cell counts per sample were estimated from amplification of reference gene primers within the assay. Sequence reads were collapsed and filtered to measure the absolute abundance of every unique TCRbeta CDR3 rearrangement. Productive Simpson clonality was computed per sample as the square root of Simpson's diversity index over productive rearrangements. Drawn from immuneACCESS, this table holds only the in-frame rearrangements with V and J called that TCRdb kept. Clones are partly lost; checked studies trace under half to an unresolved V gene and leave the rest unexplained. Clone size and V and J calls were adopted from that table, with D and trimming inferred from the DNA. In all, the sample holds tens of thousands of clones, and approximately 90% of those were seen once. The top ten hold roughly 13% of the sample.

The collaborating institutions used their own protocols to collect whole blood in K2EDTA tubes. For TCRbeta analysis, collaborator samples were shipped as frozen whole blood, as isolated PBMCs, or as DNA extracted from either sample type. This clonotype was sampled from a man between 65 and 79 years old with active or convalescent COVID-19. The chain is made from TRBV30 and TRBJ2-1, with TRBD1 perhaps the D gene, on 5 matching bases. Sequencing was done on a sample of peripheral blood. The CDR3 protein: CAWSRAEYNEQFF. The DNA reads TGTGCCTGGAGCAGGGCTGAGTACAATGAGCAGTTCTTC.